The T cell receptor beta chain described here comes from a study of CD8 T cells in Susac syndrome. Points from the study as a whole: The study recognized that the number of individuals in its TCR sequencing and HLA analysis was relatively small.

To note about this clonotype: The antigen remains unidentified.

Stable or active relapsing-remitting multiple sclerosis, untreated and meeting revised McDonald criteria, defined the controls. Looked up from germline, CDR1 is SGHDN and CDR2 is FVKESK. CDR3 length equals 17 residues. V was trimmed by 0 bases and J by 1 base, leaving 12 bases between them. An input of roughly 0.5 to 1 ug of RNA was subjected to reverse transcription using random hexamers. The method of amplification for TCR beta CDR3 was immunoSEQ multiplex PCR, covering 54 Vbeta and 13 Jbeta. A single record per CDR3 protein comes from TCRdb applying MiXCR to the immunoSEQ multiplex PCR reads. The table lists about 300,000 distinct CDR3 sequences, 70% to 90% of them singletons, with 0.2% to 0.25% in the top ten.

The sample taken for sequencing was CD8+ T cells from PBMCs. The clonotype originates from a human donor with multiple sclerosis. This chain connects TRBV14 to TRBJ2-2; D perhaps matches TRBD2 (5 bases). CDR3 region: CASSQDLLAQNTGELFF. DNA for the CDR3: TGTGCCAGCAGCCAAGATCTTCTAGCACAGAACACCGGGGAGCTGTTTTTT. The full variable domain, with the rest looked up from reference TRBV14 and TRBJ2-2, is EAGVTQFPSHSVIEKGQTVTLRCDPISGHDNLYWYRRVMGKEIKFLLHFVKESKQDESGMPNNRFLAERTGGTYSTLKVQPAELEDSGVYFCASSQDLLAQNTGELFFGEGSRLTVL.